These 24 T cell receptor beta chains were sequenced from one sample in a study of OX40 agonist ivuxolimab in advanced cancers. This table comes from immunoSEQ multiplex PCR, and its TCRdb copy is limited to in-frame clones, with some not included. This sample has 40,000 to 55,000 clones, with 85% to 90% found just once. Sample: CD4+ or CD8+ T cells sorted from blood, taken in a trial of the OX40 agonist ivuxolimab. The origin of the receptors is an adult with an advanced solid tumor such as melanoma, head and neck, liver or kidney cancer.

Remarks on this clone: Additional DNA sequences in this sample encode the identical CDR3. This rearrangement joins TRBV7-8 to TRBJ2-1, with 9 bases lining up with TRBD2. V shed 6 bases and J 1 base; nucleotides not matched to a gene: 7. Germline V CDR1 and CDR2: SGHVS, FQNEAQ. CDR3 length: 16 amino acids. The DNA of the CDR3 is TGTGCCAGCAGTTCCTTAGCGGGAGTGTCCTACAATGAGCAGTTCTTC. Amino acid sequence: CASSSLAGVSYNEQFF.

This clone was seen a handful of times. The V call is TRBV4-1, the J call TRBJ1-4; no firm D call. Germline V gene lookup returns CDR1 MGHRA and CDR2 YSYEKL. The germline V and J ends were trimmed by 4 bases and 13 bases, with 13 bases remaining between them. This CDR3 is 12 amino acids long. Written as DNA, the CDR3 is TGCGCCAGCAGCCTCGATAGTCGGAGACTGTTTTTT. It is translated as CASSLDSRRLFF.

The CDR3: CASAPDRGRWFSGSYEQYF. The CDR3 DNA follows: TGTGCTAGTGCCCCTGACCGGGGGCGTTGGTTCAGCGGGAGCTACGAGCAGTACTTC. The gene calls are TRBV12-5 and TRBJ2-7, with TRBD2 matching 8 bases. V was pared by 7 bases and J by 3 bases, with 23 bases of the junction left unmatched. The CDR3 runs 19 residues. CDR1 is LGHNT and CDR2 is FRNRAP in the germline V gene.

The CDR3 reads CASSQETGPGNTIYF. The CDR3, as DNA: TGTGCCAGCAGCCAGGAAACAGGGCCCGGAAACACCATATATTTT. V usage is TRBV7-2 and J usage is TRBJ1-3, with D possibly TRBD1 on 6 matching bases. V lost 5 bases to trimming and J lost 4 bases, with 15 bases between them. This CDR3 comprises 15 residues. The germline V gene encodes CDR1 SGHTA and CDR2 FQGNSA.

The chain combines TRBV5-1 with TRBJ2-3, with 12 positions matching TRBD2. This CDR3 is 16 amino acids long. Germline trimming cut 3 bases from V and 0 bases from J; bases unmatched to any gene: 2. Germline loops: CDR1 SGHRS, CDR2 YFSETQ. The CDR3 coding sequence is TGCGCCAGCAGCTCGCTAGCGGGAGGGAGCACAGATACGCAGTATTTT. Amino acids: CASSSLAGGSTDTQYF.

The V call is TRBV21-1, the J call TRBJ2-7; TRBD2, the D gene given by the table, was not confirmed from the DNA. TRBV21-1 counts as a pseudogene. CDR3 size: 18 residues. The CDR3, as DNA: TGTGCCAGCAGCAAAGTGACCCCCGGGGGGGGATACTCCTACGAGCAGTACTTC. Translating gives CASSKVTPGGGYSYEQYF.

This chain uses TRBV5-1 with TRBJ2-7; 8 bases are a match to TRBD2. Germline V gene data show CDR1 as SGHRS and CDR2 as YFSETQ. V shed 0 bases and J 2 bases; nucleotides not matched to a gene: 7. The CDR3 has 16 residues. The CDR3 here is CASSLGVSGGTYEQYF. The CDR3 DNA reads as TGCGCCAGCAGCTTGGGGGTGAGCGGGGGTACCTACGAGCAGTACTTC.

The chain combines TRBV4-1 with TRBJ1-5, with D unclear. This CDR3 region has 14 residues. Germline V gene sequence: CDR1 MGHRA, CDR2 YSYEKL. V was pared by 4 bases and J by 5 bases, with 12 bases between. In nucleotides, the CDR3 is TGCGCCAGCAGCCCAGGCGTGACGGATCAGCCCCAGCATTTT. Protein product: CASSPGVTDQPQHF.

This clone was observed once. The chain has TRBV18 and TRBJ2-2; unclear D gene. From germline, CDR1 is KGHSH and CDR2 LQKENI. The CDR3 spans 12 residues. The V end was cut by 8 bases, the J end by 5 bases, with 9 bases between. DNA of the CDR3: TGTGCCAGCCGCGCCGGGACCGGGGAGCTGTTTTTT. Its translation: CASRAGTGELFF.

The V call is TRBV5-1, the J call TRBJ2-1, with 9 bases matching TRBD1. Germline V gives CDR1 SGHRS, CDR2 YFSETQ. This CDR3 has 15 amino acids. Losses at the gene ends were 0 bases for V and 9 bases for J; bases not matched to a gene: 7. DNA for the CDR3: TGCGCCAGCAGCTTGGCAGGACAGGGGCCACGTGAGCAGTTCTTC. Its protein is CASSLAGQGPREQFF.

The CDR3: CASAGQGNTGELFF. The DNA for the CDR3 is TGTGCCTCGGCAGGACAGGGAAACACCGGGGAGCTGTTTTTT. The chain carries TRBV10-3 and TRBJ2-2; 8 bases fit TRBD1. Losses at the gene ends were 11 bases for V and 2 bases for J; bases not matched to a gene: 7. This CDR3 comprises 14 residues. The germline gives CDR1 ENHRY, CDR2 SYGVKD.

V gene TRBV7-8 combines with J gene TRBJ2-5; 11 bases align to TRBD2. The CDR3 covers 15 residues. Losses at the gene ends were 6 bases for V and 7 bases for J; bases not matched to a gene: 10. CDR1 is SGHVS, CDR2 FQNEAQ, per germline. The CDR3 spells CASSWNSGRAGTQYF. The CDR3 nucleotides read TGTGCCAGCAGTTGGAATAGCGGGAGGGCGGGGACCCAGTACTTC.

The CDR3 region has the DNA TGTGCCAGCAGTTTATGGGCGACAGGGAAGGGCACAGATACGCAGTATTTT. This sequence encodes CASSLWATGKGTDTQYF. This chain links TRBV28 with TRBJ2-3; 7 bases are shared with TRBD1. V gave up 0 bases and J gave up 1 base; unmatched junction bases: 7. The CDR3 consists of 17 residues. The germline V gene has CDR1 MDHEN and CDR2 SYDVKM.

The chain carries TRBV2 and TRBJ2-5; D is perhaps TRBD1 (6 bases). Trimming took off 6 bases at V and 3 bases at J, with 11 bases between the two ends. CDR1 and CDR2 from the germline V gene are SNHLY and FYNNEI. The CDR3 totals 13 residues. In DNA, the CDR3 is TGTGCCAGCAGGATCGGACAGAAAGAGACCCAGTACTTC. It is translated as CASRIGQKETQYF.

This chain connects TRBV19 to TRBJ1-4; TRBD1 matches 10 bases. Germline CDR1 and CDR2: LNHDA and SQIVND (reference sequence). J was trimmed by 0 bases and V by 5 bases; bases with no gene match: 0. The length of the CDR3 is 15 residues. CDR3 residues: CASSGQGATNEKLFF. In DNA form, the CDR3 reads TGTGCCAGTAGTGGACAGGGGGCAACTAATGAAAAACTGTTTTTT.

This chain joins TRBV28 and TRBJ2-3; D remains unclear. Germline CDR1 is MDHEN and CDR2 is SYDVKM. V lost 6 bases and J lost 5, with 21 bases in between. This CDR3 is 16 amino acids long. CDR3 region: CASRSSALGLQDTQYF. Written as DNA, the CDR3 is TGTGCCAGCAGATCCTCCGCTCTTGGGTTGCAAGATACGCAGTATTTT.

In this sample, this clone turned up once. The chain uses TRBV6-6 and TRBJ2-1, with TRBD2 identical over 11 bases. V gave up 6 bases and J gave up 8 bases; unmatched junction bases: 6. From germline, CDR1 is MNHNY and CDR2 SVGAGI (reference sequence). The CDR3 totals 14 residues. CDR3 DNA sequence: TGTGCCAGCAGCCTTAGCGGGAGGGTGGATGAGCAGTTCTTC. Its translation is CASSLSGRVDEQFF.

This rearrangement joins TRBV5-1 to TRBJ2-7; D is uncertain. V was clipped by 4 bases and J by 1 base, with 15 bases between them. This CDR3 contains 15 residues. Germline V gives CDR1 SGHRS, CDR2 YFSETQ. CDR3 sequence reads: CASSPVGDRSYEQYF. CDR3 in DNA: TGCGCCAGCAGCCCAGTCGGAGACCGATCCTACGAGCAGTACTTC.

This clone was observed a single time. CDR3 in amino acids: CASSKAPTERTGELFF. For the CDR3, the DNA is TGTGCCAGCAGCAAAGCGCCGACAGAACGCACCGGGGAGCTGTTTTTT. The chain uses TRBV7-9 and TRBJ2-2; D is perhaps TRBD1 (5 bases). The CDR3 consists of 16 residues. The germline V and J ends were trimmed by 5 bases and 4 bases, with 17 bases remaining between them. Germline V CDR1 and CDR2: SEHNR, FQNEAQ (reference sequence).

This clone was counted a single time. The chain carries TRBV10-3 and TRBJ1-1, with D tentatively TRBD1 (5 bases). V lost 8 bases, J lost 0 bases, and 13 bases lay in between. The CDR3 is 14 residues long. CDR1 and CDR2 from the germline V gene are ENHRY and SYGVKD. The CDR3 loop reads CAIRPGVVNTEAFF. The DNA of the CDR3 is TGTGCCATCCGCCCGGGGGTGGTGAACACTGAAGCTTTCTTT.

The chain recombines TRBV18 with TRBJ2-3, with a tentative D call TRBD2 (5 bases). Germline assignment: CDR1 KGHSH and CDR2 LQKENI. V lost 2 bases to trimming and J lost 3 bases, with 15 bases between them. The CDR3 length is 16 residues. The CDR3 DNA is TGTGCCAGCTCACCATGGGCGAGAGCGGCTACAGATACGCAGTATTTT. Translation: CASSPWARAATDTQYF.

The chain uses TRBV30 and TRBJ1-2; D remains unclear. Trimming removed 3 bases from V and 1 base from J, with 12 bases in between. The CDR3 length is 14 residues. Germline CDR1 is GTSNPN and CDR2 is SVGIG (reference sequence). CDR3 protein: CAWREGGYNYGYTF. CDR3 nucleotide sequence: TGTGCCTGGAGGGAGGGCGGCTATAACTATGGCTACACCTTC.

The chain uses TRBV6-6 and TRBJ1-5, with D hard to call. The germline V gene has CDR1 MNHNY and CDR2 SVGAGI (reference sequence). Trimming took off 8 bases at V and 1 base at J, with 12 bases between the two ends. The CDR3 runs 14 residues. CDR3 amino acids: CASQRQTSNQPQHF. CDR3 nucleotide sequence: TGTGCCAGCCAGCGGCAGACAAGCAATCAGCCCCAGCATTTT.

The sample holds one count of this clone. This chain's CDR3 is CAWGDRGNQPQHF. CDR3 sequence (DNA): TGTGCCTGGGGTGACAGGGGGAATCAGCCCCAGCATTTT. V usage is TRBV30 and J usage is TRBJ1-5, with TRBD1 matching 9 bases. Germline assignment: CDR1 GTSNPN and CDR2 SVGIG (reference sequence). The ends lost 5 bases at V and 4 bases at J; junction bases unmatched: 3. This CDR3 is 13 amino acids long.